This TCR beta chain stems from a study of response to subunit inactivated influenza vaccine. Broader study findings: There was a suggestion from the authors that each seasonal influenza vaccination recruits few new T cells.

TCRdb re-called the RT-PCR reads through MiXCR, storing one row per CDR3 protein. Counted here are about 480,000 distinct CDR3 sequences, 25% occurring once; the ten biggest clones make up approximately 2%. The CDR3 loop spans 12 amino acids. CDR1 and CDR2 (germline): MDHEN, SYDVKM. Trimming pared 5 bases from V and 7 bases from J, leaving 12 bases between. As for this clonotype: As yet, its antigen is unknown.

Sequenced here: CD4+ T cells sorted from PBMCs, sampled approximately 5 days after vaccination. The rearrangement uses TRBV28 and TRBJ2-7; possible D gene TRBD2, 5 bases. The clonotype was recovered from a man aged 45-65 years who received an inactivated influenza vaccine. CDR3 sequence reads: CASSIFSGEQYF. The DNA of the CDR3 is TGTGCCAGCAGTATTTTCTCGGGGGAGCAGTACTTC.